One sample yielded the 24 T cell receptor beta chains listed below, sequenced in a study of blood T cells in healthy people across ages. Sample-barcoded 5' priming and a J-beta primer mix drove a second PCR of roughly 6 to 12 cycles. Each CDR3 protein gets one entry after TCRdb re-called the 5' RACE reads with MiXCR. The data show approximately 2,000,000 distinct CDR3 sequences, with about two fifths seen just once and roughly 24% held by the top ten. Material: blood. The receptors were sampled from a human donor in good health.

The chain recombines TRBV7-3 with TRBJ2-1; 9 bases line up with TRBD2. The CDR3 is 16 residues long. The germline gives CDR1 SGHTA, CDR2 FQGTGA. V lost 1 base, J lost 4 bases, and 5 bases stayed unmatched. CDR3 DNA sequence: TGTGCCAGCAGCTTAATAAGAGCGGGGGGATACAATGAGCAGTTCTTC. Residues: CASSLIRAGGYNEQFF.

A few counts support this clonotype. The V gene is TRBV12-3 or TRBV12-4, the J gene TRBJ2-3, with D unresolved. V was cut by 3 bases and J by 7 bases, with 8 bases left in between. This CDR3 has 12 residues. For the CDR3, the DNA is TGTGCCAGCAGTTTGGATTGGAATACGCAGTATTTT. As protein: CASSLDWNTQYF.

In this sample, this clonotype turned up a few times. The CDR3 reads CASSLMGGPGYF. CDR3 DNA: TGTGCCAGCAGCTTAATGGGGGGTCCGGGGTATTTT. J is TRBJ2-3 and V is TRBV7-2; a possible D gene is TRBD2 (6 bases). Germline lookup yields CDR1 SGHTA and CDR2 FQGNSA. V dropped 2 bases and J dropped 14 bases, with 14 bases sitting between them. The CDR3 totals 12 residues.

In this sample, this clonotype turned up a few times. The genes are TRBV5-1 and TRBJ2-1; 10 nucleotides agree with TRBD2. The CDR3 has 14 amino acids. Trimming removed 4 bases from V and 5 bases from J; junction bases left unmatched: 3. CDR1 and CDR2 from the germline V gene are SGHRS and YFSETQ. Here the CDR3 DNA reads TGCGCCAGCAGCGGCAGCGGGGGGGACAATGAGCAGTTCTTC. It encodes CASSGSGGDNEQFF.

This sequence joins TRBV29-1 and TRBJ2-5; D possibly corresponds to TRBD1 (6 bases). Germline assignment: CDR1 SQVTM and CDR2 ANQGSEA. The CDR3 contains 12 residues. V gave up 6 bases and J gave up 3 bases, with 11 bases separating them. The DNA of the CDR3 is TGCAGCGTCTATAAGGGGGAAGAGACCCAGTACTTC. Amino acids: CSVYKGEETQYF.

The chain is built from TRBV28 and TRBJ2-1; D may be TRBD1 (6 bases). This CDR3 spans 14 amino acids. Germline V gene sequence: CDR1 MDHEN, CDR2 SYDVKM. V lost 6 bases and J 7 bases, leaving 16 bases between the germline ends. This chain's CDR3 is CASSAYGTKNEQFF. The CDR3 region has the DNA TGTGCCAGCAGCGCCTACGGGACAAAAAATGAGCAGTTCTTC.

The CDR3 loop reads CASSQGSGQVLSYGYTF. The DNA of the CDR3 is TGTGCCAGCAGCCAAGGCTCCGGACAGGTCTTAAGTTATGGCTACACCTTC. The rearrangement joins TRBV3-1 to TRBJ1-2; 7 positions match TRBD1. V shed 1 base and J 5 bases; nucleotides not matched to a gene: 13. Germline V gives CDR1 LGHDT, CDR2 YNNKEL (reference sequence). CDR3 size: 17 residues. The variable domain in full, with the rest retrieved from reference TRBV3-1 and TRBJ1-2, is DTAVSQTPKYLVTQMGNDKSIKCEQNLGHDTMYWYKQDSKKFLKIMFSYNNKELIINETVPNRFSPKSPDKAHLNLHINSLELGDSAVYFCASSQGSGQVLSYGYTFGSGTRLTVV.

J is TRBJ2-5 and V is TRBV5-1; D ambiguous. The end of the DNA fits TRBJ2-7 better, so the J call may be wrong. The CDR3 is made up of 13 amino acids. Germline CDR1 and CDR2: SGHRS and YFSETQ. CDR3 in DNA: TGCGCCAGCAGCTTGGGGTCAGCGCACGAGCAGTACTTC. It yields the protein CASSLGSAHEQYF.

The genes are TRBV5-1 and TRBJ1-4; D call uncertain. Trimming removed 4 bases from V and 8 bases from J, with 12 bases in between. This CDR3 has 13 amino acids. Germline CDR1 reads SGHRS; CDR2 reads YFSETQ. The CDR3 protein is CASSVEPGEKLFF. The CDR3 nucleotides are TGCGCCAGCAGCGTGGAGCCGGGAGAAAAACTGTTTTTT. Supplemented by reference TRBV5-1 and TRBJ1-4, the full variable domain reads KAGVTQTPRYLIKTRGQQVTLSCSPISGHRSVSWYQQTPGQGLQFLFEYFSETQRNKGNFPGRFSGRQFSNSRSEMNVSTLELGDSALYLCASSVEPGEKLFFGSGTQLSVL.

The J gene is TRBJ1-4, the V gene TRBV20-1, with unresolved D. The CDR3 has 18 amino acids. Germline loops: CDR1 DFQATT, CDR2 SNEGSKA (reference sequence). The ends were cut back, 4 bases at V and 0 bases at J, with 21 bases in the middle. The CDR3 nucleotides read TGCAGTGCTATCCCAGACCCACTTCGGGATTCAACTAATGAAAAACTGTTTTTT. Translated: CSAIPDPLRDSTNEKLFF.

The CDR3 sequence: CASSYRVTDQPQHF. In DNA form, the CDR3 reads TGTGCCAGCAGTTACAGGGTCACGGATCAGCCCCAGCATTTT. The V call is TRBV6-2 or TRBV6-3, the J call TRBJ1-5; no clear D gene. CDR3 length: 14 amino acids. V lost 2 bases to trimming and J lost 5 bases, with 10 bases between them. Germline V gene data show CDR1 as MNHEY and CDR2 as SVGEGT.

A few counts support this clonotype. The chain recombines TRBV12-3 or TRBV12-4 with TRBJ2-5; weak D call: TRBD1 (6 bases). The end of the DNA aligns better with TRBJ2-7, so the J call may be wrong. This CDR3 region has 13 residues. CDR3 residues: CASSSRTVYEQYF. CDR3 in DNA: TGTGCCAGCAGTTCAAGGACAGTCTACGAGCAGTACTTC.

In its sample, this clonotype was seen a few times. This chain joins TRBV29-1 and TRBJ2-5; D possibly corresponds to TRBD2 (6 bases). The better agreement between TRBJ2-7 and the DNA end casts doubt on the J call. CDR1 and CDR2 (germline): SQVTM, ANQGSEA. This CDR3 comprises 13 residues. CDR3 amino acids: CSVEVAGFYEQYF. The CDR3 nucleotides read TGCAGCGTTGAGGTTGCGGGGTTCTACGAGCAGTACTTC.

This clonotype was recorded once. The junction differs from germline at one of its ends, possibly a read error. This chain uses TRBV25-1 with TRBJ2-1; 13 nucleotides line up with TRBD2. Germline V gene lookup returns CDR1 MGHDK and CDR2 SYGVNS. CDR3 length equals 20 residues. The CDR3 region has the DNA TGTGCCAGCAGTGAATATTGGGGACTAGCGGGGCCCAGCTCCTACGATGAGCAGTTCTTC. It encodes CASSEYWGLAGPSSYDEQFF.

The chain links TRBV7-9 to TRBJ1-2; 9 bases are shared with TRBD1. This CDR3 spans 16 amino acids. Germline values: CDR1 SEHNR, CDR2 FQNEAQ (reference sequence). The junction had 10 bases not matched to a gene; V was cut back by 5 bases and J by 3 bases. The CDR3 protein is CASSPSRDRDHYGYTF. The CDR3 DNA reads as TGTGCCAGCAGCCCTTCCCGGGACAGGGACCACTATGGCTACACCTTC.

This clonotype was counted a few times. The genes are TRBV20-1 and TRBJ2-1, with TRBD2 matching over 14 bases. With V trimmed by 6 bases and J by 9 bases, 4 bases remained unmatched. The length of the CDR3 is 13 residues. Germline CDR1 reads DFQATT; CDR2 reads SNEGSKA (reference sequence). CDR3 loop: CSALGLAGVEQFF. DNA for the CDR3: TGCAGTGCCCTGGGACTAGCGGGGGTTGAGCAGTTCTTC.

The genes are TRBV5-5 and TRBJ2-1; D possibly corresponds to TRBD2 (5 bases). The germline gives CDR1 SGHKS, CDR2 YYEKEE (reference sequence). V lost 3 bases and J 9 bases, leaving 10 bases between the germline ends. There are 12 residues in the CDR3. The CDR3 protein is CASSWTVSEQFF. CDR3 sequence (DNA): TGTGCCAGCAGCTGGACTGTAAGTGAGCAGTTCTTC.

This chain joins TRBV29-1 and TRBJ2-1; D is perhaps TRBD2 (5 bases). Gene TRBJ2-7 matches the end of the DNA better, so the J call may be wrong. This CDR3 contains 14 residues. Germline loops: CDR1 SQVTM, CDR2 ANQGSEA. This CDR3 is CSVKSSDDQREQYF. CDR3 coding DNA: TGCAGCGTTAAATCCTCCGACGACCAGCGGGAGCAGTACTTC.

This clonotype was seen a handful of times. CDR3 sequence (DNA): TGTGCCAGCAGCTTATTGAAGGGAATGGGCAATGAGCAGTTCTTC. Translating it yields CASSLLKGMGNEQFF. The rearrangement joins TRBV7-9 to TRBJ2-1, with D hard to call. Germline V gene data show CDR1 as SEHNR and CDR2 as FQNEAQ (reference sequence). V lost 2 bases and J lost 6, with 14 bases in between. This CDR3 contains 15 residues.

This chain's CDR3 is CASSSTQGATYNEQFF. Written as DNA, the CDR3 is TGCGCCAGCAGCTCCACACAGGGGGCCACCTACAATGAGCAGTTCTTC. V is TRBV5-1 and J is TRBJ2-1, with 9 bases aligning to TRBD1. Germline assignment: CDR1 SGHRS and CDR2 YFSETQ. This CDR3 region has 16 residues. J lost 2 bases, V lost 3 bases, and 6 bases had no gene match.

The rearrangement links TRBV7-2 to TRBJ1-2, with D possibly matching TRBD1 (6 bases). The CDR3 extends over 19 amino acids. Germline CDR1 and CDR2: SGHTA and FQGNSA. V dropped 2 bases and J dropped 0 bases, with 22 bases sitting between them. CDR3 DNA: TGTGCCAGCAGCTTACAACTTAGAGGTTGGGACACAACTAACTATGGCTACACCTTC. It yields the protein CASSLQLRGWDTTNYGYTF.

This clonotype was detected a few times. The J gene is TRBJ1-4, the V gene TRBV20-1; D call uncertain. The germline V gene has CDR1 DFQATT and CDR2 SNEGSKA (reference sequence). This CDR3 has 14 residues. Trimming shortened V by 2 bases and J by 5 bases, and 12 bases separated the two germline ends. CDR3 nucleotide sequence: TGCAGTGCTAGATCTGGGAGCGGGAATGAAAAACTGTTTTTT. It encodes CSARSGSGNEKLFF.

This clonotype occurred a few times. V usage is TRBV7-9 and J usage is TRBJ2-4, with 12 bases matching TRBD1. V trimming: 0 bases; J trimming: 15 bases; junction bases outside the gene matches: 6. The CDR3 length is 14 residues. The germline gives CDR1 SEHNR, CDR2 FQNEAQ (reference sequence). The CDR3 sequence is CASSLAGTGGVGYF. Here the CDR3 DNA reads TGTGCCAGCAGCTTAGCCGGGACAGGGGGCGTCGGGTACTTC.

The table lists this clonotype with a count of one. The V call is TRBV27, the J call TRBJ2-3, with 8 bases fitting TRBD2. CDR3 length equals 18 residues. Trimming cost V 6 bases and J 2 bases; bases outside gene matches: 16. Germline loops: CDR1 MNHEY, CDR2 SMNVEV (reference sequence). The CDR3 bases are TGTGCCAGCAGGGGTAGCGGGGCCACCGTACACCTCACAGATACGCAGTATTTT. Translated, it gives CASRGSGATVHLTDTQYF.